This T cell receptor (beta chain) was obtained from a study of Ad26.COV2.S vaccination and SARS-CoV-2 variants. Study findings and constraints: The study found similar non-spike TCR breadth in vaccine and placebo recipients.

Note on this clone: The antigen is not known.

Sequencing was performed with immunoSEQ multiplex PCR; in TCRdb, only in-frame clones are kept and a portion is missing. The sample lists around 340,000 clones, around 89% occurring once. The CDR3 has 15 amino acids. The J segment lost 1 base and the V segment lost 7 bases, leaving 6 bases of the junction unmatched. Germline V CDR1 and CDR2: LNHDA, SQIVND (reference sequence). Regarding treatment: some 20 received Ad26.COV2.S at low or high dose, single or two shots; roughly five received placebo; per-sample allocation not given. Sampling was done on day 63 after the first vaccine or placebo injection.

Sequenced here: peripheral blood, sampled in a trial of Ad26.COV2.S vaccine versus placebo. The TCR sequence derives from a person aged 18-65 years who received the Ad26.COV2.S COVID-19 vaccine or a placebo. V is TRBV19 and J is TRBJ1-5; 8 nucleotides align to TRBD1. The CDR3 coding sequence is TGTGCCAGTACTCCCCGGGACAGGAGCAATCAGCCCCAGCATTTT. Protein product: CASTPRDRSNQPQHF.